These 3 T cell receptor beta chains came from one sample sequenced in a study of blood T cell repertoires in COVID-19. The method was immunoSEQ multiplex PCR; TCRdb's version includes in-frame clones alone and lacks a portion of them. The sample has tens of thousands of clones, approximately 80% seen once; the top ten hold over 2%. The sequenced material came from peripheral blood. The receptors were sampled from an elderly man with active or convalescent COVID-19.

The chain carries TRBV27 and TRBJ2-2; no reliable D call. The V end lost 3 bases, the J end lost 3 bases, and 5 bases lay between the germline ends. CDR1 and CDR2 from the germline V gene are MNHEY and SMNVEV (reference sequence). The CDR3 is made up of 13 amino acids. This CDR3 is CASSFLDTGELFF. CDR3 DNA sequence: TGTGCCAGCAGTTTCTTAGACACCGGGGAGCTGTTTTTT.

The rearrangement links TRBV24-1 to TRBJ2-1; D is perhaps TRBD1 (6 bases). The CDR3 consists of 15 residues. The V gene lost 4 bases and the J gene lost 1 base, with 10 bases spanning the gap. CDR1 is KGHDR, CDR2 SFDVKD, per germline. The DNA of the CDR3 is TGTGCCACCAGTGACCCCGGGACATCCTACAATGAGCAGTTCTTC. Translated: CATSDPGTSYNEQFF.

The rearrangement joins TRBV19 to TRBJ2-1, with 13 bases matching TRBD2. V shed 4 bases and J 4 bases; nucleotides not matched to a gene: 1. Germline assignment: CDR1 LNHDA and CDR2 SQIVND (reference sequence). The CDR3 spans 15 residues. The CDR3 DNA follows: TGTGCCAGTAGTAAGACTAGCGGGAGGTACAATGAGCAGTTCTTC. Residues: CASSKTSGRYNEQFF.